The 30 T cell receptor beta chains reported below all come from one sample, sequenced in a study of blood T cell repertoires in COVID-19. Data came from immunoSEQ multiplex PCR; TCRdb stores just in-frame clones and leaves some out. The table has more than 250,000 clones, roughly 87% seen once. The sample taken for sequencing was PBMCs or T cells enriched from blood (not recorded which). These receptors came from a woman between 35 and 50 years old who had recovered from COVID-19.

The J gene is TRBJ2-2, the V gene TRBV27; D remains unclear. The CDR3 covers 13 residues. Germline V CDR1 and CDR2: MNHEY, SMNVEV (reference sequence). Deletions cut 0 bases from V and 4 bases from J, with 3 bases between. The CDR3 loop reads CASSLSSTGELFF. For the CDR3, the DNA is TGTGCCAGCAGTTTATCGAGCACCGGGGAGCTGTTTTTT.

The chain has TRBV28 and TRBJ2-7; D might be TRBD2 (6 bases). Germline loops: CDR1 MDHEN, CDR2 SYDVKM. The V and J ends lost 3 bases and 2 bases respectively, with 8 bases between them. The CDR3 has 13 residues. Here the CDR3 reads CASSLEGPYEQYF. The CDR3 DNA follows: TGTGCCAGCAGTTTGGAGGGCCCCTACGAGCAGTACTTC.

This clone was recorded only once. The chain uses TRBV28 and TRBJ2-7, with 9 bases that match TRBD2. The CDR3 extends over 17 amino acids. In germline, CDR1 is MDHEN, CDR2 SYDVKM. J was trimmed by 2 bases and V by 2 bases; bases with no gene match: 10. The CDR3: CASSLHSAGGNPYEQYF. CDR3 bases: TGTGCCAGCAGTTTACACTCAGCGGGAGGCAATCCCTACGAGCAGTACTTC.

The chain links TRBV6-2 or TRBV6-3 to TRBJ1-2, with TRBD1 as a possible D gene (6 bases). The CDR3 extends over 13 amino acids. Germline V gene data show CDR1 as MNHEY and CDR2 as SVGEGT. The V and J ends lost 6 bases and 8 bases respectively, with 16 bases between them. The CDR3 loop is CASSNLQGDGYTF. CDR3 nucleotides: TGTGCCAGCAGCAACCTACAGGGAGACGGCTACACCTTC.

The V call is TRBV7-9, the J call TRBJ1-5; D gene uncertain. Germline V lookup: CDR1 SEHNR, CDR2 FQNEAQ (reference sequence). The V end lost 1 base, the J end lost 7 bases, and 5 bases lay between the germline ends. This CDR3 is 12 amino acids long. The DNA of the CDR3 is TGTGCCAGCAGCTTAGACTGGCAGCCCCAGCATTTT. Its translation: CASSLDWQPQHF.

CDR3 sequence (DNA): TGTGCCAGCAGTGAACCGCAGGACTCCTACGAGCAGTACTTC. Encoded protein: CASSEPQDSYEQYF. The chain is built from TRBV2 and TRBJ2-7; the D is unclear. V was cut by 2 bases and J by 0 bases, with 8 bases left in between. CDR1 is SNHLY and CDR2 is FYNNEI in the germline V gene. The CDR3 spans 14 residues.

The CDR3 loop is CAWSEGHKLSTDTQYF. The CDR3, as DNA: TGTGCCTGGAGTGAGGGACACAAACTCAGCACAGATACGCAGTATTTT. The rearrangement uses TRBV30 and TRBJ2-3; D might be TRBD1 (6 bases). CDR1 and CDR2 from the germline V gene are GTSNPN and SVGIG (reference sequence). Trimming removed 1 base from V and 0 bases from J, with 14 bases in between. The CDR3 spans 16 residues. The variable domain in full, completed from reference TRBV30 and TRBJ2-3, reads SQTIHQWPATLVQPVGSPLSLECTVEGTSNPNLYWYRQAAGRGLQLLFYSVGIGQISSEVPQNLSASRPQDRQFILSSKKLLLSDSGFYLCAWSEGHKLSTDTQYFGPGTRLTVL.

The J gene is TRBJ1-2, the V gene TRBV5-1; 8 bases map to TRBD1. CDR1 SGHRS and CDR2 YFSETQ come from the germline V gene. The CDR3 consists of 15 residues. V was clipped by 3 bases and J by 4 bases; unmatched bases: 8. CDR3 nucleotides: TGCGCCAGCAGCTCGGAGGACAGGGATATCTATGGCTACACCTTC. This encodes CASSSEDRDIYGYTF.

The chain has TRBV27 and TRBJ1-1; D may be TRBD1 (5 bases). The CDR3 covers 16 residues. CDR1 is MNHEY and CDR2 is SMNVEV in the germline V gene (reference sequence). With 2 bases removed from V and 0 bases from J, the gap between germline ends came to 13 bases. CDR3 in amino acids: CASSLAGPFMNTEAFF. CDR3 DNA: TGTGCCAGCAGTTTAGCGGGGCCCTTTATGAACACTGAAGCTTTCTTT.

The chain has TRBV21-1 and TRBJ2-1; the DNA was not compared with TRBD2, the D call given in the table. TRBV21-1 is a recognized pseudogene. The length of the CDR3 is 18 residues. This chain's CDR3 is CASSKGDTSGRADNEQFF. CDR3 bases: TGTGCCAGCAGCAAAGGGGACACTAGCGGGAGGGCAGATAATGAGCAGTTCTTC.

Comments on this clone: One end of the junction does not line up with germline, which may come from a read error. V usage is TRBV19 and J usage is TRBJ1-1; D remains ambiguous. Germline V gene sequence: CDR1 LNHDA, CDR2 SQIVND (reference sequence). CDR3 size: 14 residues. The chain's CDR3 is CTSSIQALNTEAFF. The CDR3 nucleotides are TGTACCAGTAGTATACAAGCTCTGAACACTGAAGCTTTCTTT.

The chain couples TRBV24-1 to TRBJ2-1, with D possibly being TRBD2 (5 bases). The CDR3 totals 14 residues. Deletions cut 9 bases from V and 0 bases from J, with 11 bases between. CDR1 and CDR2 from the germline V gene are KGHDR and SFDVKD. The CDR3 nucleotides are TGTGCCACCGCAAAAGGGAGCTCCTACAATGAGCAGTTCTTC. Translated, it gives CATAKGSSYNEQFF.

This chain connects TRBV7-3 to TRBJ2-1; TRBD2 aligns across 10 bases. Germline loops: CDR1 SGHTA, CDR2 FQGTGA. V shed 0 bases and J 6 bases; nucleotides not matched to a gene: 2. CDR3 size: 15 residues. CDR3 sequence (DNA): TGTGCCAGCAGCTTAACACTAGCGGGATCCAATGAGCAGTTCTTC. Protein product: CASSLTLAGSNEQFF.

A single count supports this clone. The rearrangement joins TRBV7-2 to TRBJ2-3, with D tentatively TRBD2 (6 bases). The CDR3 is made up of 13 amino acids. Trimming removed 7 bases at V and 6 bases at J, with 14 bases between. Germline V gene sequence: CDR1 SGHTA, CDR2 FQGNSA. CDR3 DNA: TGTGCCAGCACCCGGGAGTCTGGGGATACGCAGTATTTT. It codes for CASTRESGDTQYF.

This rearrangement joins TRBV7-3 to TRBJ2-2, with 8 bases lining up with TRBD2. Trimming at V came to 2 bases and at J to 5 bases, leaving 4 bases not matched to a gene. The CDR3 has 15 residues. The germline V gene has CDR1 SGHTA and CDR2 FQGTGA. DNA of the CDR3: TGTGCCAGCAGCTTACTAGCGGGCGGAACCGGGGAGCTGTTTTTT. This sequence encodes CASSLLAGGTGELFF.

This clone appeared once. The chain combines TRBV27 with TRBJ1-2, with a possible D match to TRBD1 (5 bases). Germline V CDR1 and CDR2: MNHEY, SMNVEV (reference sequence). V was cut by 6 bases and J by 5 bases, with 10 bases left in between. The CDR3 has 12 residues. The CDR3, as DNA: TGTGCCAGCAGGGAGGGGCTTTATGGCTACACCTTC. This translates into CASREGLYGYTF.

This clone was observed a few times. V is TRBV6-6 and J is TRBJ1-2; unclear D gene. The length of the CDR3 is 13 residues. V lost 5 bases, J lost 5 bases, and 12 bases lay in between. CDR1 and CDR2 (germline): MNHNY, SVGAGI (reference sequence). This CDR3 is CASSPARTYGYTF. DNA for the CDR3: TGTGCCAGCAGTCCAGCTAGAACTTATGGCTACACCTTC.

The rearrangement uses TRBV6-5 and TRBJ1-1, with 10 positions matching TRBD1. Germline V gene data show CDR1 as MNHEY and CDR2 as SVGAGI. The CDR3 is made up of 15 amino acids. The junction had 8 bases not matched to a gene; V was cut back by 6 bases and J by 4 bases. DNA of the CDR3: TGTGCCAGCAGCCACAGGACAGGGGGATCCACTGAAGCTTTCTTT. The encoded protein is CASSHRTGGSTEAFF.

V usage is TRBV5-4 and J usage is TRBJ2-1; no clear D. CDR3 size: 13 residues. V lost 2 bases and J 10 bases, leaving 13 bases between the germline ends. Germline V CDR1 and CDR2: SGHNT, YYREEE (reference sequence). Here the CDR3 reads CASSFARIEEQFF. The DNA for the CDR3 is TGTGCCAGCAGCTTCGCTAGGATTGAGGAGCAGTTCTTC.

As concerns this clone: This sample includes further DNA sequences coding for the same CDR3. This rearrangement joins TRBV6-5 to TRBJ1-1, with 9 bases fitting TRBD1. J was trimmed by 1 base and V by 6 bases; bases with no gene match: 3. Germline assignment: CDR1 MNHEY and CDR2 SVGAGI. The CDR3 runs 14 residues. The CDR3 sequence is CASSSTGGNTEAFF. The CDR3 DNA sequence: TGTGCCAGCAGCTCGACAGGGGGGAACACTGAAGCTTTCTTT.

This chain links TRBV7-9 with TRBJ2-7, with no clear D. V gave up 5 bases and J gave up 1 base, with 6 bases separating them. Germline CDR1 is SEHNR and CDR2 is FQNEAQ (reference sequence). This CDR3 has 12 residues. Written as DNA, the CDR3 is TGTGCCAGCAGCCTGGAGTCCTACGAGCAGTACTTC. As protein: CASSLESYEQYF.

The CDR3 DNA sequence: TGTGCCAGCAGTCCCCGTGGGGGACAGGGGCCCCTCCACTTT. Translation: CASSPRGGQGPLHF. The chain uses TRBV28 and TRBJ1-6; 10 bases line up with TRBD1. The CDR3 spans 14 residues. V was clipped by 5 bases and J by 13 bases; unmatched bases: 8. Germline V gene data show CDR1 as MDHEN and CDR2 as SYDVKM.

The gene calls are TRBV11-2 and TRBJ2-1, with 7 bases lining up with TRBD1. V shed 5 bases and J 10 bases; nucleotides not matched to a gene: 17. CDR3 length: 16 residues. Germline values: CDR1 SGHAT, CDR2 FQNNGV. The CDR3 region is CASSPTDREFTREQFF. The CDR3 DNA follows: TGTGCCAGCAGCCCAACCGACAGGGAATTTACTAGGGAGCAGTTCTTC.

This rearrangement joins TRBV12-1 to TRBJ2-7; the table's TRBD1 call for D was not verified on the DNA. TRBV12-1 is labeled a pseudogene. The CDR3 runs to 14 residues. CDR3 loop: CASSLDRGLYEQYF. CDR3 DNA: TGTGCCAGCAGCCTTGACAGGGGTCTCTACGAGCAGTACTTC.

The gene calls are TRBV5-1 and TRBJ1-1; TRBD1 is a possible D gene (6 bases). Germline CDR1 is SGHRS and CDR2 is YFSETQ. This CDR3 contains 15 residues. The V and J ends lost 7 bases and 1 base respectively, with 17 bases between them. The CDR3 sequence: CASFRGDNSNTEAFF. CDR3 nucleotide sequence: TGCGCCAGCTTCCGAGGGGACAATTCGAACACTGAAGCTTTCTTT.

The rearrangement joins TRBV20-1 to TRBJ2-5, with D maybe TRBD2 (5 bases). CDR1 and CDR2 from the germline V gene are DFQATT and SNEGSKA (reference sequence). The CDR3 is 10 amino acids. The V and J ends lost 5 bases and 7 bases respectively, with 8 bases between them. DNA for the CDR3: TGCAGTGCTCACCGGGGGACCCAGTACTTC. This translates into CSAHRGTQYF.

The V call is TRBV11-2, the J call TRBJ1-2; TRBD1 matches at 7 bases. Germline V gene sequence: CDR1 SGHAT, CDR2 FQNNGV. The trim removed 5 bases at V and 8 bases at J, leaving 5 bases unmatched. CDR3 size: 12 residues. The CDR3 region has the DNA TGTGCCAGCAGCATCAACAGGGGAGGCTACACCTTC. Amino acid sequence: CASSINRGGYTF.

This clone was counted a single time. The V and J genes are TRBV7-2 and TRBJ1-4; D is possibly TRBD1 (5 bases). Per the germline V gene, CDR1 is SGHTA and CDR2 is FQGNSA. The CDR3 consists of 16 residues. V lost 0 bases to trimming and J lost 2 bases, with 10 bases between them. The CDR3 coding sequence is TGTGCCAGCAGCTTAGCGCTTCCAGGGACTAATGAAAAACTGTTTTTT. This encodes CASSLALPGTNEKLFF.

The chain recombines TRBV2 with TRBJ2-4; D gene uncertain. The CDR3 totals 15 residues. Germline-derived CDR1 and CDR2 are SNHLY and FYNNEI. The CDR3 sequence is CASAPTLLAKNIQYF. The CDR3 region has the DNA TGTGCGAGCGCCCCGACACTTCTAGCCAAAAACATTCAGTACTTC.

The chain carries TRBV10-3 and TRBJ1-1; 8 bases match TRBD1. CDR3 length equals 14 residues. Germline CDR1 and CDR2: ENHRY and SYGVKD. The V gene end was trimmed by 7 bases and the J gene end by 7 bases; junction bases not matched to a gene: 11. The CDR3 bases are TGTGCCATCACAGAACCCGGGACAGGCGTTGAAGCTTTCTTT. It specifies CAITEPGTGVEAFF.